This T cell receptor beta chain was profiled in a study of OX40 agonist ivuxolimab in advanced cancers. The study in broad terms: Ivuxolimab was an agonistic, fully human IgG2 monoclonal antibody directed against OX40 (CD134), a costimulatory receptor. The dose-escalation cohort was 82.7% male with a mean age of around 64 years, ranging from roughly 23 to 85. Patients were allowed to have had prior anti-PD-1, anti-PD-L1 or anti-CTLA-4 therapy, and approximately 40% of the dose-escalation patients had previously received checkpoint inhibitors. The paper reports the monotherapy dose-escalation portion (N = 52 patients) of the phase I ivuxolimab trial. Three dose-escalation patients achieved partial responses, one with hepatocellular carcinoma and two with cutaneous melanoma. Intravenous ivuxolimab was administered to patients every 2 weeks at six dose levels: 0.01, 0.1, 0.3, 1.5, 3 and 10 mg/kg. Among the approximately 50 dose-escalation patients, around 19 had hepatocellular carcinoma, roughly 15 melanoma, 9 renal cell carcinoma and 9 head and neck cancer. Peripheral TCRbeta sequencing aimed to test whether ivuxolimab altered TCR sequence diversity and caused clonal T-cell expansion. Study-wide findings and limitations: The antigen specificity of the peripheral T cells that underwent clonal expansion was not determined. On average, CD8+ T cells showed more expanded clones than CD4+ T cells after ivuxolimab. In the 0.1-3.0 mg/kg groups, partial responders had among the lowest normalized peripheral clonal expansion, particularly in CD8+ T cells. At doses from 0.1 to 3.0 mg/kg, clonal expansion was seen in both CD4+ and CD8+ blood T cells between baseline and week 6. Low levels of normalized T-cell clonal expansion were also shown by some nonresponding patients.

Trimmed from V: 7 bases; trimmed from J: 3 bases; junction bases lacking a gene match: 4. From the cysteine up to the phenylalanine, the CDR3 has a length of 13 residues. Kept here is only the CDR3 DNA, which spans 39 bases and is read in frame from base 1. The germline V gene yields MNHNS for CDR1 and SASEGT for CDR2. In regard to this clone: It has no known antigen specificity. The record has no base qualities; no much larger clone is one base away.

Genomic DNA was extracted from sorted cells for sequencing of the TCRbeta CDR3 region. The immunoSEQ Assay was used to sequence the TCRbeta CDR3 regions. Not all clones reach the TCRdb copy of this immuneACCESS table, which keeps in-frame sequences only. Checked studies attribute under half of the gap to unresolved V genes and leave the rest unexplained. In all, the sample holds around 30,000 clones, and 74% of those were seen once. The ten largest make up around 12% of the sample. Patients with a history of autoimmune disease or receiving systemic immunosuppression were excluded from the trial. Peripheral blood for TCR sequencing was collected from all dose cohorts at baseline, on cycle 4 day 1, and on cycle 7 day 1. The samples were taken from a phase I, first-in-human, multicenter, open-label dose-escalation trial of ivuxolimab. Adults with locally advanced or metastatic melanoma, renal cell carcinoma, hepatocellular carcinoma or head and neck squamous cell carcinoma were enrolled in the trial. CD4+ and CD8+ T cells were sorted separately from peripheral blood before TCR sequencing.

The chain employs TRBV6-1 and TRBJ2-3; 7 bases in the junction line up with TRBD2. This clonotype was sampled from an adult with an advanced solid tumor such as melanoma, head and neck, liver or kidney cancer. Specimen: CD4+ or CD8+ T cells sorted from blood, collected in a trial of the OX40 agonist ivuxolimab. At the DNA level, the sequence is TGTGCCAGCAAGACTAGCAGGACAGATACGCAGTATTTT. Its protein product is CASKTSRTDTQYF.